The source of this T cell receptor beta chain is a study of T cell responses to AZD1222 COVID-19 vaccine. Regarding the study as a whole: After the peak T cell response, and only then, were repertoires sampled. Reportedly, close to half of spike-specific TCRs are directed against unmutated variant regions. Donors skewed white British and female; clonal diversity was possibly underestimated.

Profiled with immunoSEQ multiplex PCR; TCRdb holds only in-frame clones, not every one. The table includes nearly 110,000 clones, under 95% detected once. Trimming stripped 0 bases from V and 6 bases from J, with 11 bases between. The CDR3 is 15 residues long. Germline CDR1 is ENHRY and CDR2 is SYGVKD. As concerns this clone: As yet, its antigen is unknown.

Whether given at about 4 or about 12 weeks, second doses were pooled. The TCR sequence derives from an adult who received the AZD1222 COVID-19 vaccine. This chain connects TRBV10-3 to TRBJ2-2; perhaps TRBD2 as D (6 bases). Material: peripheral blood, obtained 28 days after the second AZD1222 dose. The CDR3 DNA is TGTGCCATCAGTGAGTCTGGGGAGGAGCCCGGGGAGCTGTTTTTT. Translating it yields CAISESGEEPGELFF.